This record covers a single T cell receptor (beta chain). Its antigen remains unidentified. From the RT-PCR reads, TCRdb called clonotypes with MiXCR, one entry per CDR3 protein. The sample includes roughly 670,000 distinct CDR3 sequences, around 15% seen only once; the top ten take approximately 7.6%. The sample is drawn from a study of response to subunit inactivated influenza vaccine. The study's findings and limits: The authors suggested that few new T cells are recruited per seasonal influenza vaccination.

The TCR originated in a man in his fifties who received an inactivated influenza vaccine. The sequenced sample was PBMCs from blood, obtained 14 to 15 days before vaccination.

The CDR3: CASSQETGTGNEKLFF. In DNA, the CDR3 is TGCGCCAGCAGCCAGGAAACCGGGACGGGTAATGAAAAACTGTTTTTT. The chain is built from TRBV4-3 and TRBJ1-4, with D possibly being TRBD1 (5 bases). The CDR3 loop spans 16 amino acids. CDR1 and CDR2 from the germline V gene are LGHNA and YSLEER. The V and J ends lost 3 bases and 4 bases respectively, with 15 bases between them.